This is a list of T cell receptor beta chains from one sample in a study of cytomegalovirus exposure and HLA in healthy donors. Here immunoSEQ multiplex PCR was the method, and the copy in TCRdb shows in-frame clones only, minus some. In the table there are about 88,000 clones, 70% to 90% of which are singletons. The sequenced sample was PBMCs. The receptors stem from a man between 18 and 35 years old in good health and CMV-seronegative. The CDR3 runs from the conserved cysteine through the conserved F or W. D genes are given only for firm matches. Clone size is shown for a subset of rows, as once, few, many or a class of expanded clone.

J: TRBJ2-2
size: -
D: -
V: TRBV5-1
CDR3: CASSEVTGSITGELFF
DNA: TGCGCCAGCAGCGAGGTGACCGGGAGCATCACCGGGGAGCTGTTTTTT

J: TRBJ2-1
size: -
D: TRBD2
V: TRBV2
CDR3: CASSYAIAGGIIDEQFF
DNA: TGTGCCAGCAGTTATGCCATAGCGGGAGGTATTATCGATGAGCAGTTCTTC

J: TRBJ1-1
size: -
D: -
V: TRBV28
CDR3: CASSDPGLQNTEAFF
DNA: TGTGCCAGCAGTGACCCAGGGTTGCAGAACACTGAAGCTTTCTTT

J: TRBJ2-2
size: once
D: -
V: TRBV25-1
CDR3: CASRLQGSTGELFF
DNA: TGTGCCAGCAGACTGCAGGGGAGCACCGGGGAGCTGTTTTTT

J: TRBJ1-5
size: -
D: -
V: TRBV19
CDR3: CASRTWGQVGEEPQHF
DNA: TGTGCCAGCAGAACCTGGGGGCAGGTGGGAGAGGAGCCCCAGCATTTT

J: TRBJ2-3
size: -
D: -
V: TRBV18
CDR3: CASSGTSDTQYF
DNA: TGTGCCAGCTCAGGTACTTCCGATACGCAGTATTTT

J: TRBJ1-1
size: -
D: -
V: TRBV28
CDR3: CASRIQGEAFF
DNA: TGTGCCAGCAGAATACAGGGTGAAGCTTTCTTT

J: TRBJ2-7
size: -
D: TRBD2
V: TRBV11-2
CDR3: CASSITAGGAYEQYF
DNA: TGTGCCAGCAGCATCACAGCGGGAGGGGCCTACGAGCAGTACTTC

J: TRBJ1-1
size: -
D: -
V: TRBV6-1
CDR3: CASSETGGAFF
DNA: TGTGCCAGCAGTGAGACGGGAGGTGCTTTCTTT

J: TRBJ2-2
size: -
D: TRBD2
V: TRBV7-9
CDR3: CASSLRTSGTGELFF
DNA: TGTGCCAGCAGCTTAAGAACTAGCGGCACCGGGGAGCTGTTTTTT

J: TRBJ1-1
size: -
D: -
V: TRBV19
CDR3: CASIRDNLNTEAFF
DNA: TGTGCCAGTATTCGGGACAACCTGAACACTGAAGCTTTCTTT

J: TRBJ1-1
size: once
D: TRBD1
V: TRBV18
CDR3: CASSPLAGQGARLTEAFF
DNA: TGTGCCAGCTCACCACTGGCGGGACAGGGGGCTCGGTTGACTGAAGCTTTCTTT

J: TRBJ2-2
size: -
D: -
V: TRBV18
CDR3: CASSPGAQGNTGELFF
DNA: TGTGCCAGCTCCCCCGGGGCACAGGGGAACACCGGGGAGCTGTTTTTT

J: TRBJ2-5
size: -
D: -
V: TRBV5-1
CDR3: CASSLGTVPETQYF
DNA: TGCGCCAGCAGCTTGGGGACAGTTCCAGAGACCCAGTACTTC

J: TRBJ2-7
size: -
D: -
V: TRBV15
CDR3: CATSRDRSGYEQYF
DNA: TGTGCCACCAGCAGAGATCGGTCCGGCTACGAGCAGTACTTC

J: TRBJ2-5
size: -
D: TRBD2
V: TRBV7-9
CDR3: CASSAGLAGGLETQYF
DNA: TGTGCCAGCAGCGCCGGACTAGCGGGAGGGTTAGAGACCCAGTACTTC

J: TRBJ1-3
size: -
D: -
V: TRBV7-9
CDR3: CASSFLQAGNTIYF
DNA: TGTGCCAGCAGCTTTCTCCAGGCTGGAAACACCATATATTTT

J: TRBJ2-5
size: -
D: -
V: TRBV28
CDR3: CASSSTQGLQETQYF
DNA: TGTGCCAGCAGTTCGACTCAGGGCCTCCAAGAGACCCAGTACTTC

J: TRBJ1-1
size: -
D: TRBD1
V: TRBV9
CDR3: CASSGRTGLVSEAFF
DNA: TGTGCCAGCAGCGGAAGGACAGGGTTGGTGTCAGAAGCTTTCTTT

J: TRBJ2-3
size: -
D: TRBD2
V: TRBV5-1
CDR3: CASSLKASGRATDTQYF
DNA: TGCGCCAGCAGCTTGAAGGCTAGCGGGAGGGCGACAGATACGCAGTATTTT

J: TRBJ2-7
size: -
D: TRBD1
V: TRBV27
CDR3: CASRDRGRLDEQYF
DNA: TGTGCCAGCAGGGACAGGGGGCGTCTTGACGAGCAGTACTTC

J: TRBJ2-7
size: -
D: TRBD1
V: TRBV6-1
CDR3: CASKRSGQGAYEQYF
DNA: TGTGCCAGCAAACGAAGTGGACAGGGTGCCTACGAGCAGTACTTC

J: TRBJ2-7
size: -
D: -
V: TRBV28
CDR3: CASSLRAAHYEQYF
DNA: TGTGCCAGCAGTTTACGTGCGGCACACTACGAGCAGTACTTC

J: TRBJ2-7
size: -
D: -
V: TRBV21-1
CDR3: CASSRRTSGRAHEQYF
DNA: TGTGCCAGCAGCAGGAGGACTAGCGGGAGGGCCCACGAGCAGTACTTC

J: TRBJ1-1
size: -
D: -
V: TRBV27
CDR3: CASRRDTVWGNTEAFF
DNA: TGTGCCAGCAGACGGGACACCGTCTGGGGAAACACTGAAGCTTTCTTT

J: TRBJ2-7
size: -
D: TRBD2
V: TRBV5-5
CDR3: CASSLFPSGSYEQYF
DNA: TGTGCCAGCAGCTTGTTTCCTAGCGGGTCCTACGAGCAGTACTTC

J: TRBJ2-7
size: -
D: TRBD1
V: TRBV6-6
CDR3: CASSSPGQGSEQYF
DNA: TGTGCCAGCAGTTCTCCGGGACAGGGGAGCGAGCAGTACTTC

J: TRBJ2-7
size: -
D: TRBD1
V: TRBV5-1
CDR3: CVSSRPGQTYEQYF
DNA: TGCGTCAGCAGCCGGCCGGGACAGACCTACGAGCAGTACTTC

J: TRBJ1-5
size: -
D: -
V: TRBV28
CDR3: CACKRLDDQPQHF
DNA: TGTGCCTGTAAGAGGTTGGATGATCAGCCCCAGCATTTT